This section outlines one TCR beta chain sequence together with its context. The antigen remains unidentified. The data derive from a study of OX40 agonist ivuxolimab in advanced cancers. Study-level information: Every 2 weeks, patients received ivuxolimab intravenously, dosed at 0.01 to 10 mg/kg. Cancers in dose escalation were hepatocellular, melanoma, renal cell and head and neck. Broader study findings: The CD4+ and CD8+ T cells in the blood had expanded clonally by week 6 at 0.1 to 3.0 mg/kg.

Trimming cost V 0 bases and J 5 bases, with 7 bases left between them. This CDR3 has 14 residues. CDR1 MNHEY and CDR2 SVGAGI come from the germline V gene. The table came from immunoSEQ multiplex PCR; TCRdb's copy has only in-frame clones and leaves some out. The sample includes around 67,000 clones, 80% seen only once; the top ten take more than 1%. The chain is built from TRBV6-5 and TRBJ1-4; D is undetermined. This material consisted of CD4+ or CD8+ T cells sorted from blood, taken in a trial of the OX40 agonist ivuxolimab. The TCR originated in an adult with an advanced solid tumor such as melanoma, head and neck, liver or kidney cancer. This CDR3 reads CASSYSGRNEKLFF. In DNA form, the CDR3 reads TGTGCCAGCAGTTACTCAGGGCGAAATGAAAAACTGTTTTTT.